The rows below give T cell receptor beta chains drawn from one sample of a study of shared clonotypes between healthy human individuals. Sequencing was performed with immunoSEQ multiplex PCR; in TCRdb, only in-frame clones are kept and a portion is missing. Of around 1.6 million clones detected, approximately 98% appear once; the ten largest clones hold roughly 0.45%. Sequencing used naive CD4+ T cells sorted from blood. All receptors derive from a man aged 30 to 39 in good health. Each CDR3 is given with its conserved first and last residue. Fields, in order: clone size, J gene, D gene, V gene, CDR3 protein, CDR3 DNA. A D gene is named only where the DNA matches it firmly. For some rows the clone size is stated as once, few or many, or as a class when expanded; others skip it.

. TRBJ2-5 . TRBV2 CASSESSGRETQYF TGTGCCAGCAGTGAAAGTTCGGGCCGGGAGACCCAGTACTTC
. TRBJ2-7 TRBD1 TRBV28 CASGPGGYEQYF TGTGCCAGCGGCCCAGGGGGATACGAGCAGTACTTC
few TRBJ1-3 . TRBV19 CASSYTGNTIYF TGTGCCAGTAGTTATACTGGAAACACCATATATTTT
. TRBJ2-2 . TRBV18 CASSPRANTGELFF TGTGCCAGCTCACCACGTGCGAACACCGGGGAGCTGTTTTTT
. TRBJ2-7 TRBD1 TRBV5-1 CASSLGGQGYEQYF TGCGCCAGCAGCTTGGGGGGACAGGGCTACGAGCAGTACTTC
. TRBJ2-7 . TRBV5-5 CASSFTGLIEQYF TGTGCCAGCAGCTTCACGGGGCTTATCGAGCAGTACTTC
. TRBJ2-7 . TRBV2 CASSLTNYEQYF TGTGCCAGCAGTCTGACAAACTACGAGCAGTACTTC
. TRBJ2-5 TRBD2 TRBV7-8 CATTNGGSKGTQYF TGTGCCACCACTAATGGCGGGAGTAAAGGGACCCAGTACTTC
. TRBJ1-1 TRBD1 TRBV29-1 CSASTGVGTEAFF TGCAGCGCTTCGACAGGGGTGGGCACTGAAGCTTTCTTT
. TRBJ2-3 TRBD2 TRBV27 CASRTLAVSTDTQYF TGTGCCAGCAGAACTCTAGCGGTTAGCACAGATACGCAGTATTTT
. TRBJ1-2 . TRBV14 CASSRPGRPSNYGYTF TGTGCCAGCAGCCGACCCGGACGACCCTCTAACTATGGCTACACCTTC
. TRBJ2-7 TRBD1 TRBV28 CASSPPGTATYEQYF TGTGCCAGCAGTCCACCAGGGACAGCAACCTACGAGCAGTACTTC
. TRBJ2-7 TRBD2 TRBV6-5 CASSYLAGTYEQYF TGTGCCAGCAGTTACCTAGCGGGAACCTACGAGCAGTACTTC
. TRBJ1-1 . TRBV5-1 CASSLVGRSTEAFF TGCGCCAGCAGCTTGGTCGGACGGTCCACTGAAGCTTTCTTT
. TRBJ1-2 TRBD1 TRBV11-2 CASSSLRDRDGYTF TGTGCCAGCAGCTCGCTCCGGGACAGGGATGGCTACACCTTC
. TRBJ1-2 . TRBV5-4 CASSLVGQDYGYTF TGTGCCAGCAGCTTGGTAGGGCAGGACTATGGCTACACCTTC
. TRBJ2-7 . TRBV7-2 CASGKTPLPRDEQYF TGTGCCAGCGGAAAAACCCCCCTTCCTAGAGACGAGCAGTACTTC
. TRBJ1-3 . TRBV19 CASSTAASGNTIYF TGTGCCAGTAGTACGGCAGCCTCTGGAAACACCATATATTTT
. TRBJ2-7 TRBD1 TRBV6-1 CASSAGTGSGEQYF TGTGCCAGCAGTGCCGGGACAGGGAGTGGCGAGCAGTACTTC
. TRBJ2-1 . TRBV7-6 CASSFSLASHNEQFF TGTGCCAGCAGCTTTTCACTAGCATCTCACAATGAGCAGTTCTTC
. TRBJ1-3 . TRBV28 CASSLRLGFSGNTIYF TGTGCCAGCAGTTTGCGACTGGGCTTCTCTGGAAACACCATATATTTT
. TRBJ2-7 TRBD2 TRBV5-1 CASGTSGTYEQYF TGCGCCAGTGGGACTAGCGGTACCTACGAGCAGTACTTC
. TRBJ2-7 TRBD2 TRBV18 CASSHGLAASYEQYF TGTGCCAGCTCACATGGACTAGCGGCCTCCTACGAGCAGTACTTC
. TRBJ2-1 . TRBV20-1 CSLAFYDEQFF TGCAGCCTAGCGTTCTATGATGAGCAGTTCTTC
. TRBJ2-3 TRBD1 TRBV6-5 CASSYRQGTYADTQYF TGTGCCAGCAGTTATCGACAGGGCACTTACGCAGATACGCAGTATTTT
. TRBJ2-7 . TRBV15 CATSRRGPYEQYF TGTGCCACCAGCAGGAGGGGTCCCTACGAGCAGTACTTC
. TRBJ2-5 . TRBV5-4 CASSFVTGSGQETQYF TGTGCCAGCAGCTTCGTGACAGGATCGGGCCAAGAGACCCAGTACTTC
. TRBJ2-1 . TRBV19 CASSPPRKRRDNEQFF TGTGCCAGTAGTCCCCCGCGTAAGAGGAGGGACAATGAGCAGTTCTTC
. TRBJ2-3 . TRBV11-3 CASSNLGDTQYF TGTGCCAGCAGTAACCTGGGGGATACGCAGTATTTT
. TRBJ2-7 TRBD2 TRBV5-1 CASSPGLAGTYEQYF TGCGCCAGCAGCCCGGGACTAGCGGGAACGTACGAGCAGTACTTC
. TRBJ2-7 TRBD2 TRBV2 CASTERLATYEQYF TGTGCCAGCACGGAACGACTAGCCACTTACGAGCAGTACTTC
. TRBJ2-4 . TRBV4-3 CASSQDSREVQYF TGCGCCAGCAGCCAGGACAGCCGTGAGGTTCAGTACTTC
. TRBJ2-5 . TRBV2 CASSRGGVETQYF TGTGCCAGCAGTAGGGGGGGAGTTGAGACCCAGTACTTC
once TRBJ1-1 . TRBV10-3 CAITATGSTEAFF TGTGCCATCACCGCTACAGGGAGCACTGAAGCTTTCTTT
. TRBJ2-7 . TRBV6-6 CASSYPERGVYEQYF TGTGCCAGCAGTTACCCCGAGAGGGGAGTCTACGAGCAGTACTTC
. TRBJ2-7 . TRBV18 CASSPDSGEQYF TGTGCCAGCTCACCGGATAGCGGCGAGCAGTACTTC
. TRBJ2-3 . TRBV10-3 CAISLGRTDTQYF TGTGCCATCAGTTTAGGTCGAACAGATACGCAGTATTTT
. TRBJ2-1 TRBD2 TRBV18 CASSGGEGSEQFF TGTGCCAGCTCAGGCGGGGAGGGGAGTGAGCAGTTCTTC
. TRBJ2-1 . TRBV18 CASSPVGVQEQFF TGTGCCAGCTCACCAGTTGGGGTTCAGGAGCAGTTCTTC
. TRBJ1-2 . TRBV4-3 CASSQMSWTSNYGYTF TGCGCCAGCAGCCAAATGAGCTGGACTTCTAACTATGGCTACACCTTC
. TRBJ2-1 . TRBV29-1 CSANHYNEQFF TGCAGTGCCAACCACTACAATGAGCAGTTCTTC
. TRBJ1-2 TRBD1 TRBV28 CASSSPDRGYGYTF TGTGCCAGCAGTTCCCCTGACAGGGGCTATGGCTACACCTTC
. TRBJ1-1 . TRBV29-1 CSVKPGLQEAFF TGCAGCGTTAAGCCAGGTCTACAGGAAGCTTTCTTT
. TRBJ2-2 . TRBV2 CASSDKGWGTGELFF TGTGCCAGCAGTGATAAGGGCTGGGGCACCGGGGAGCTGTTTTTT
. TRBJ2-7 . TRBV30 CAWSVLKTAYEQYF TGTGCCTGGAGTGTACTTAAGACAGCCTACGAGCAGTACTTC
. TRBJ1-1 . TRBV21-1 CASSISGYTEAFF TGTGCCAGCAGCATATCGGGTTACACTGAAGCTTTCTTT
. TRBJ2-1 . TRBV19 CASGHNEQFF TGTGCCAGTGGGCACAATGAGCAGTTCTTC
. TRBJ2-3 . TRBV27 CASRDISGTQYF TGTGCCAGCAGGGACATTAGTGGTACGCAGTATTTT
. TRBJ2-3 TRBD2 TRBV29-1 CSGTSGTDTQYF TGCAGCGGGACTAGCGGCACAGATACGCAGTATTTT
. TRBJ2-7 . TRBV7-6 CASSSAPIWRPTYEQYF TGTGCCAGCAGCTCCGCGCCTATTTGGCGGCCCACCTACGAGCAGTACTTC
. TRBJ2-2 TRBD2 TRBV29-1 CSVGLAGGTGELFF TGCAGCGTGGGACTAGCGGGCGGCACCGGGGAGCTGTTTTTT
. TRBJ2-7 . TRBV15 CATSDLYEQYF TGTGCCACCAGCGATCTTTACGAGCAGTACTTC